This record looks at one TCR beta chain sequence and its context. Its antigen is unidentified. The V end was cut by 0 bases, the J end by 3 bases, with 9 bases between. The CDR3 extends over 14 amino acids. The V gene's germline CDR1 is MNHNS and CDR2 SASEGT. The sample comes from a study of cytomegalovirus exposure and HLA in healthy donors. Profiled with immunoSEQ multiplex PCR; TCRdb holds only in-frame clones, not every one. The sample lists 100,000 to 150,000 clones, approximately 89% occurring once. General study results and limits: It was reported that the classifier diagnosed cytomegalovirus status with high specificity and sensitivity in both the original and validation cohorts. Associated with cytomegalovirus, according to the listing, were some 150 TCR beta chains.

This sequence was found in a woman aged 18 to 35 in good health and CMV-seronegative. The source material was PBMCs. The genes are TRBV6-1 and TRBJ2-7, with a weak D call TRBD1 (6 bases). This CDR3 reads CASSEAQGGYEQYF. CDR3 DNA sequence: TGTGCCAGCAGTGAAGCACAGGGCGGCTACGAGCAGTACTTC.